Presented here are 5 T cell receptor beta chains from one specimen sequenced in a study of T cell changes during pregnancy in multiple sclerosis. Repertoires were generated with immunoSEQ multiplex PCR, while TCRdb's copy carries only in-frame clones and drops some. The sample includes 80,000 to 95,000 clones, around 93% of them seen just once. The sequencing used peripheral blood, collected in the third trimester of pregnancy. These receptors all stem from a female donor in good health, enrolled as a control in a pregnancy study.

The V call is TRBV28, the J call TRBJ2-3; 9 nucleotides line up with TRBD2. The CDR3 contains 15 residues. Germline V lookup: CDR1 MDHEN, CDR2 SYDVKM. With V trimmed by 5 bases and J by 4 bases, 7 bases remained unmatched. CDR3 region: CASSHGTSHPDTQYF. The CDR3 DNA follows: TGTGCCAGCAGTCACGGGACTAGCCACCCAGATACGCAGTATTTT.

The rearrangement joins TRBV6-5 to TRBJ2-7; D is ambiguous. V lost 0 bases, J lost 4 bases, and 10 bases lay in between. Germline values: CDR1 MNHEY, CDR2 SVGAGI. This CDR3 region has 14 residues. The CDR3 spells CASSYSAYGYEQYF. CDR3 DNA: TGTGCCAGCAGTTACTCCGCCTACGGTTACGAGCAGTACTTC.

CDR3 coding DNA: TGTGCCAGCAGCCTTCGACAGGGTAATTCACCCCTCCACTTT. The encoded protein is CASSLRQGNSPLHF. The chain recombines TRBV6-6 with TRBJ1-6, with TRBD1 identical over 7 bases. This CDR3 spans 14 amino acids. V dropped 6 bases and J dropped 6; count of bases not matched to a gene: 5. The germline CDR1 and CDR2 sequences are MNHNY and SVGAGI (reference sequence).

The chain uses TRBV5-1 and TRBJ2-1; 7 bases agree with TRBD2. The CDR3 consists of 19 residues. Germline CDR1 is SGHRS and CDR2 is YFSETQ. The junction had 15 bases not matched to a gene; V was cut back by 3 bases and J by 0 bases. The CDR3 loop is CASSSPLGSGLLSYNEQFF. The CDR3 region has the DNA TGCGCCAGCAGCTCCCCCTTGGGTAGCGGGCTTCTCTCCTACAATGAGCAGTTCTTC. The variable domain in full, completed from reference TRBV5-1 and TRBJ2-1, reads KAGVTQTPRYLIKTRGQQVTLSCSPISGHRSVSWYQQTPGQGLQFLFEYFSETQRNKGNFPGRFSGRQFSNSRSEMNVSTLELGDSALYLCASSSPLGSGLLSYNEQFFGPGTRLTVL.

The rearrangement joins TRBV7-8 to TRBJ2-5; a possible D gene is TRBD2 (6 bases). Looked up from germline, CDR1 is SGHVS and CDR2 is FQNEAQ. The CDR3 sequence is 15 residues long. V lost 5 bases and J lost 2, with 15 bases in between. This CDR3 reads CASSPHNRGQETQYF. The CDR3 DNA reads TGTGCCAGCAGCCCACATAATCGGGGGCAAGAGACCCAGTACTTC.